This T cell receptor beta chain came from a study of T cell responses to AZD1222 COVID-19 vaccine. In regard to this clone: Its antigen remains unidentified.

V lost 6 bases and J lost 7; bases outside the gene matches: 7. CDR3 length: 15 residues. Per the germline V gene, CDR1 is MGHRA and CDR2 is YSYEKL. Points from the study as a whole: The span of vaccine-associated CD4 TCRs extended across spike, with dominance at 160-218 and 743-854. Nearly half of the spike-specific TCRs reportedly recognize variant regions that carry no mutations.

The table came from immunoSEQ multiplex PCR; TCRdb's copy has only in-frame clones and leaves some out. Here the sample spans around 130,000 clones, more than 70% being singletons. The material was peripheral blood, obtained on day 0 of AZD1222 vaccination. The V call is TRBV4-1, the J call TRBJ2-2, with 11 bases lining up with TRBD2. This clonotype was obtained from an adult in good health. The CDR3 DNA sequence: TGCGCCAGCAGTTATAGCGGGAGGGATAGCGGGGAGCTGTTTTTT. As protein: CASSYSGRDSGELFF.